A selection of T cell receptor beta chains follows, all from one sample in a study of metastatic and nonmetastatic thyroid tumors. TCRdb re-processed the PCR reads through MiXCR. The sample holds some 93,000 clones, roughly 13% seen once. Sample: blood. These receptors all come from a female donor with papillary thyroid cancer or a benign thyroid nodule (not recorded which). Some clones in this sample may be carry-over from other donors' samples. CDR3s leave out the opening cysteine and the closing phenylalanine or tryptophan.

V	J	CDR3
TRBV4-3	TRBJ2-1	ASSQDPAGGPRNEQF
TRBV30	TRBJ2-1	ALTSAGLTNEQF
TRBV9	TRBJ2-1	ASSVVAGVYNEQF
TRBV4-3	TRBJ2-1	ASSQDYTVYNEQF
TRBV20-1	TRBJ2-3	SARASGRANTQY
TRBV11-1	TRBJ1-1	ASSLEHQGFMNTEAF
TRBV11-2	TRBJ1-6	ANSFGVGTYNSPLH
TRBV20-1	TRBJ1-5	SARLSRGTGNQPQH
TRBV28	TRBJ1-2	ASRGRVGYT
TRBV28	TRBJ2-1	ASSDRDSLHEQF
TRBV29-1	TRBJ2-3	SVERTGRDTQY
TRBV15	TRBJ2-7	AASRDLGVYSDSYEQY
TRBV19	TRBJ2-5	ASSSQYDISGSPRETQY
TRBV4-2	TRBJ2-6	ASSQEAQAGANVLT
TRBV28	TRBJ1-4	ASRGFEKLF
TRBV19	TRBJ1-2	ASSMSYGRLNGYT
TRBV20-1	TRBJ2-7	SAIGRAYEQY
TRBV6-1	TRBJ1-2	ASTSVDSNYGYT
TRBV6-2/TRBV6-3	TRBJ2-7	ASTQTMPGDLLYEQY
TRBV28	TRBJ2-7	ASSYPVDGGPPPYEQY
TRBV30	TRBJ2-1	AWILAQTSGPRNEQF
TRBV5-1	TRBJ2-2	ASSASPGQGGELF
TRBV11-2	TRBJ2-4	ASSLGTSGAKNIQY
TRBV10-3	TRBJ2-2	AISETGSRTGELF
TRBV5-6	TRBJ1-3	ASSPDSSSGNTIY
TRBV3-2	TRBJ1-6	ASSLSPVRGSSYNSPLH
TRBV28	TRBJ2-7	ASSRQGVFYEQY
TRBV28	TRBJ1-1	ASWETGGLNTEAF
TRBV28	TRBJ1-6	ASRSYSRRFSPLH
TRBV19	TRBJ2-3	ASSTQGVMRDTQY
TRBV19	TRBJ1-1	ASSFTGKNTEAF
TRBV7-2	TRBJ2-7	ASSLVQGNYYEQY
TRBV30	TRBJ2-7	AWSKGSALTYEQY
TRBV20-1	TRBJ2-2	SAPQLGVDTGELF
TRBV18	TRBJ1-2	ASSPESGVGYT
TRBV2	TRBJ1-5	ASSYEGGNQPQH
TRBV15	TRBJ2-2	ATSRSTGVAGELF
TRBV9	TRBJ1-2	ASSANQGYGYT
TRBV6-5	TRBJ1-1	ASSYLGVNTEAF
TRBV11-1	TRBJ2-1	ASSFSTSGPTEQF
TRBV20-1	TRBJ2-5	SASVLAGGTQY
TRBV4-1	TRBJ2-5	ASSQGVLDGQETQY
TRBV7-2	TRBJ2-7	ASSLGGQTYYEQY
TRBV13	TRBJ2-1	ASSLQDLRTSGRGNEQF
TRBV2	TRBJ1-5	ASSDIGNQPQH
TRBV6-1	TRBJ1-4	ASSENSAATNEKLF
TRBV6-5	TRBJ2-4	ASSYPGQKNIQY
TRBV29-1	TRBJ2-7	NVEFWVSGAATGEQH
TRBV6-2/TRBV6-3	TRBJ1-1	ASSYAGRGLMNTEAF
TRBV27	TRBJ2-7	ASSLSGGSQYEQY
TRBV11-2	TRBJ1-1	ASSPRTRTRAF
TRBV6-1	TRBJ2-7	ASSPLGTGFYEQY
TRBV7-6	TRBJ2-7	ASSLVAGLAGTYEQY
TRBV12-3/TRBV12-4	TRBJ1-2	ASSSGSQGYGYT
TRBV28	TRBJ2-2	ASHVGGPAGELF